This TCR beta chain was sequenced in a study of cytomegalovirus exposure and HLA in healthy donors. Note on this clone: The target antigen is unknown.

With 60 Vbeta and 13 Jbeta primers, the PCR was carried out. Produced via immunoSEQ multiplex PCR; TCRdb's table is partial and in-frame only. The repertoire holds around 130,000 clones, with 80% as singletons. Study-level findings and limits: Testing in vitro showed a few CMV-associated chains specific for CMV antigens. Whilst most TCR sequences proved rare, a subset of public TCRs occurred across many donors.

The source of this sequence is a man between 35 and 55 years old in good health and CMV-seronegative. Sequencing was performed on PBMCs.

The CDR3 region has the DNA TGCGCCAGCAGCAAGCGGGACAGGTCCTACAATGAGCAGTTCTTC. Amino acid sequence: CASSKRDRSYNEQFF. The chain is built from TRBV5-1 and TRBJ2-1; a possible D gene is TRBD1 (8 bases). This CDR3 has 15 amino acids. Germline values: CDR1 SGHRS, CDR2 YFSETQ. V lost 4 bases and J 1 base, leaving 12 bases between the germline ends.